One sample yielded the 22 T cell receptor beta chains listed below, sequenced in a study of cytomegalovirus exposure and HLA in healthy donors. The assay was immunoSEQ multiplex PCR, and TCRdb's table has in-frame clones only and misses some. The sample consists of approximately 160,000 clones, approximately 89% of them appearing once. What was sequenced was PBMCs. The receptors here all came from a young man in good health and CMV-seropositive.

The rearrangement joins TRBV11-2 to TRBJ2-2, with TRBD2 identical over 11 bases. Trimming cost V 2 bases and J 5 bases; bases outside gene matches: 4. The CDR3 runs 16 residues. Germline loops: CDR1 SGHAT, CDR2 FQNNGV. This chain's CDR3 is CASSLFTSGSTGELFF. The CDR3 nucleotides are TGTGCCAGCAGCTTATTTACTAGCGGGAGTACCGGGGAGCTGTTTTTT.

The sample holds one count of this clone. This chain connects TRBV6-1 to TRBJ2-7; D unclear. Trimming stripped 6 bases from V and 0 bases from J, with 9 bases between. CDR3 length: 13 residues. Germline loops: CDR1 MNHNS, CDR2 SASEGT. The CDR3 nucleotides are TGTGCCAGCAGCCTAAGCTTCTCCTACGAGCAGTACTTC. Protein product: CASSLSFSYEQYF.

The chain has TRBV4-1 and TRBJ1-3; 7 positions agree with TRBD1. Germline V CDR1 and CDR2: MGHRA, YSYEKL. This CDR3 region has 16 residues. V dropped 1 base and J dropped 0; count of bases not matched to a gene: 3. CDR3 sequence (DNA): TGCGCCAGCAGCCAAGGGGACAGCCTCTCTGGAAACACCATATATTTT. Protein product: CASSQGDSLSGNTIYF.

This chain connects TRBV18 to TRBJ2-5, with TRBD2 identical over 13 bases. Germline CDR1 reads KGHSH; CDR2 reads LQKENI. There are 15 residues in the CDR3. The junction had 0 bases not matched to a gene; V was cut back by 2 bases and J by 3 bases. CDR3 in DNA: TGTGCCAGCTCACCAGGGACTAGCGGGAAAGAGACCCAGTACTTC. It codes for CASSPGTSGKETQYF.

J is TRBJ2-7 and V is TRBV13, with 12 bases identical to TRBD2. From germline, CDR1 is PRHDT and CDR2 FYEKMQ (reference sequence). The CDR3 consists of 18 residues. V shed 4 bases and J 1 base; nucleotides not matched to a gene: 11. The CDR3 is CASSSLGLAGGKSYEQYF. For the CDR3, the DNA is TGTGCCAGCAGCTCTCTGGGGCTAGCGGGAGGGAAATCCTACGAGCAGTACTTC.

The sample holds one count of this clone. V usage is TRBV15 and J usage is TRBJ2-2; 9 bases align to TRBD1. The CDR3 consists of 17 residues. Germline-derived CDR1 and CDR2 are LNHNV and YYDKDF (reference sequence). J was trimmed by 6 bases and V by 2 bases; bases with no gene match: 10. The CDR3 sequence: CATSRNTGTGSPGELFF. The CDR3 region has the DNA TGTGCCACCAGCAGAAATACCGGGACAGGGAGTCCCGGGGAGCTGTTTTTT. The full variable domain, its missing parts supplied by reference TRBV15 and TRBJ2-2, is DAMVIQNPRYQVTQFGKPVTLSCSQTLNHNVMYWYQQKSSQAPKLLFHYYDKDFNNEADTPDNFQSRRPNTSFCFLDIRSPGLGDTAMYLCATSRNTGTGSPGELFFGEGSRLTVL.

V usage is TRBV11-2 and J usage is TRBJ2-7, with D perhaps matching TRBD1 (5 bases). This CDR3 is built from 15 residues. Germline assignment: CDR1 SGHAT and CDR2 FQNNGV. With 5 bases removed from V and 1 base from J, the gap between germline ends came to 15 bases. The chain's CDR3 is CASSQNPQGSYEQYF. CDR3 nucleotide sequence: TGTGCCAGCAGCCAAAATCCTCAGGGATCCTACGAGCAGTACTTC. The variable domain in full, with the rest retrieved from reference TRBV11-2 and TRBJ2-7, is EAGVAQSPRYKIIEKRQSVAFWCNPISGHATLYWYQQILGQGPKLLIQFQNNGVVDDSQLPKDRFSAERLKGVDSTLKIQPAKLEDSAVYLCASSQNPQGSYEQYFGPGTRLTVT.

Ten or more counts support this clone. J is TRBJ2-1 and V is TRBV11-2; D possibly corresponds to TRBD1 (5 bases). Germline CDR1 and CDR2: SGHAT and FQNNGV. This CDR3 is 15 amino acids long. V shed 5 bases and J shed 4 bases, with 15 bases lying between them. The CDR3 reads CASSVQDSTYNEQFF. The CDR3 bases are TGTGCCAGCAGCGTCCAAGACAGTACGTACAATGAGCAGTTCTTC. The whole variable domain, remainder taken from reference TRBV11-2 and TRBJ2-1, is EAGVAQSPRYKIIEKRQSVAFWCNPISGHATLYWYQQILGQGPKLLIQFQNNGVVDDSQLPKDRFSAERLKGVDSTLKIQPAKLEDSAVYLCASSVQDSTYNEQFFGPGTRLTVL.

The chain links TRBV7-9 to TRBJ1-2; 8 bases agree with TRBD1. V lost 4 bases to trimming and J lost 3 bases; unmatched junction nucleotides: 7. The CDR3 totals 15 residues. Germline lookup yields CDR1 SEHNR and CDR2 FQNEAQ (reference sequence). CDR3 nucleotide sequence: TGTGCCAGCAGCTACGGACAGGGTGGAGACTATGGCTACACCTTC. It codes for CASSYGQGGDYGYTF.

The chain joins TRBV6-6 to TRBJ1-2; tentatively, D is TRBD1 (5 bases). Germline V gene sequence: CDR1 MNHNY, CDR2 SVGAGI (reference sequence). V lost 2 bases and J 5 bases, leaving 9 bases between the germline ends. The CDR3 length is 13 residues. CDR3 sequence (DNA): TGTGCCAGCAGTTACCCTCCAGGGTATGGCTACACCTTC. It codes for CASSYPPGYGYTF.

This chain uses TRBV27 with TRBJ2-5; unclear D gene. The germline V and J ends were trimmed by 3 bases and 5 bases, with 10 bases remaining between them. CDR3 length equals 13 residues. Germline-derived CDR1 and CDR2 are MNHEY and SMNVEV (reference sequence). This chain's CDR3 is CASSLGWMETQYF. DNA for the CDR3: TGTGCCAGCAGTTTGGGCTGGATGGAGACCCAGTACTTC.

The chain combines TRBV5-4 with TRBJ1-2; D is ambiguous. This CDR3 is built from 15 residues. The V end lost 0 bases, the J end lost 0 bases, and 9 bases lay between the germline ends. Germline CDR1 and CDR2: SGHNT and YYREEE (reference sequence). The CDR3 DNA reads TGTGCCAGCAGCTTGGAAGGGAGGCCTAACTATGGCTACACCTTC. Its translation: CASSLEGRPNYGYTF.

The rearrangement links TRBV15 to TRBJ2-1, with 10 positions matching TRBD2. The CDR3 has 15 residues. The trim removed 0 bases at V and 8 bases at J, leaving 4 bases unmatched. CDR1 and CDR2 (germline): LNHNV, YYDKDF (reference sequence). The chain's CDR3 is CATSRDLGTSDEQFF. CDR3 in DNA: TGTGCCACCAGCAGAGATCTCGGGACTAGCGATGAGCAGTTCTTC.

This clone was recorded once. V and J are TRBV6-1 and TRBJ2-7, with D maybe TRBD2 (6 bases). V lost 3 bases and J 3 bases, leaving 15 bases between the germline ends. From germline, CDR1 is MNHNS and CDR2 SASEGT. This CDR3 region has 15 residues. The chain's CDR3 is CASSDSAEGYYEQYF. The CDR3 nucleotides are TGTGCCAGCAGTGATTCCGCGGAGGGGTACTACGAGCAGTACTTC.

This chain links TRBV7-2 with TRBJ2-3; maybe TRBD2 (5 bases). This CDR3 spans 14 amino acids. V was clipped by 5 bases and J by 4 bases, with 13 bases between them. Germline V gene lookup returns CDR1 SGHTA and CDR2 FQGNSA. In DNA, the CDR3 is TGTGCCAGCAGCCCCGGTGGTAGCGCAGATACGCAGTATTTT. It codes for CASSPGGSADTQYF.

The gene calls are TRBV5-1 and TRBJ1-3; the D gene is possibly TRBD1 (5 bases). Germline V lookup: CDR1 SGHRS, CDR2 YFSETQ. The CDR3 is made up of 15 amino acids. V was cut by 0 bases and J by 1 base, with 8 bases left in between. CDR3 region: CASSLEGVSGNTIYF. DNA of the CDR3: TGCGCCAGCAGCTTGGAAGGGGTGTCTGGAAACACCATATATTTT.

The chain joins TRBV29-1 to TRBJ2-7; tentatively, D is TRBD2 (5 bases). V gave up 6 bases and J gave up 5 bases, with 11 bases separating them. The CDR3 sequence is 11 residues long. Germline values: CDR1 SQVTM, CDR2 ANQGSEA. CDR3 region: CSVALGDEQYF. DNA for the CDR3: TGCAGCGTCGCGTTGGGAGACGAGCAGTACTTC.

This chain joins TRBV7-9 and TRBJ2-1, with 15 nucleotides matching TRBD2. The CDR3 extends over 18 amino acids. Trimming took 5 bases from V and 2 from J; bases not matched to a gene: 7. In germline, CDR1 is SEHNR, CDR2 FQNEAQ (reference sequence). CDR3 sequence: CASSPGTSGRIAYNEQFF. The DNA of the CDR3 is TGTGCCAGCAGCCCCGGGACTAGCGGGAGGATTGCCTACAATGAGCAGTTCTTC.

The CDR3 is CASSPGLADYEQYF. As DNA, the CDR3 is TGTGCCAGCAGTCCCGGCCTAGCGGACTACGAGCAGTACTTC. The chain carries TRBV28 and TRBJ2-7, with 7 bases matching TRBD2. The CDR3 spans 14 residues. V trimming: 5 bases; J trimming: 3 bases; junction bases outside the gene matches: 7. Germline CDR1 MDHEN, CDR2 SYDVKM.

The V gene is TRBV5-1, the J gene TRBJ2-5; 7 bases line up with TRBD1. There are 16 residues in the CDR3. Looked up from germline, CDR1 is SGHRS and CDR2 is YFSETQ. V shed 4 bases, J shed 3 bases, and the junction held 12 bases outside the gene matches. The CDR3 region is CASSLTPGQKKETQYF. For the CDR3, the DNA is TGCGCCAGCAGCCTCACCCCGGGACAGAAAAAAGAGACCCAGTACTTC.

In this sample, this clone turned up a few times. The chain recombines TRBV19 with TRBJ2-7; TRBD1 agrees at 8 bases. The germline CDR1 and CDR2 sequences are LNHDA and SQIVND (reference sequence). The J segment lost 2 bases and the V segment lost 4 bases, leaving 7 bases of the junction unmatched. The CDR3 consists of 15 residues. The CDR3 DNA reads TGTGCCAGTAGTACGGCCCCAGGGGGCACCTACGAGCAGTACTTC. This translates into CASSTAPGGTYEQYF.

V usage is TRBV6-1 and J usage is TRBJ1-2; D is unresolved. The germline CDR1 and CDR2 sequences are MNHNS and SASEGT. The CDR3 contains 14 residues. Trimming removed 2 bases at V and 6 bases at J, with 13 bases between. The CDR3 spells CASSETAKRNGYTF. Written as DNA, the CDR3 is TGTGCCAGCAGTGAAACCGCTAAGCGGAATGGCTACACCTTC.